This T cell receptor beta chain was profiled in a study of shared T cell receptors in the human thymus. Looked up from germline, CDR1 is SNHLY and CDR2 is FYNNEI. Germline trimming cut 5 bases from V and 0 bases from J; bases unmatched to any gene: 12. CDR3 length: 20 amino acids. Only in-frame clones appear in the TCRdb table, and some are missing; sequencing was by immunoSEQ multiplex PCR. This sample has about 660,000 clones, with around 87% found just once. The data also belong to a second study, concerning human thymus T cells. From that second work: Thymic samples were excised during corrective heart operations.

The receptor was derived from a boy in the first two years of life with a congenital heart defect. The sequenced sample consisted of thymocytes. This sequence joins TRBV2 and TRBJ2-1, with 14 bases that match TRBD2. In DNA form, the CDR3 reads TGTGCCAGCAGTAACGCTCCGGGACTAGCGGGAGAAAGCTCCTACAATGAGCAGTTCTTC. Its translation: CASSNAPGLAGESSYNEQFF. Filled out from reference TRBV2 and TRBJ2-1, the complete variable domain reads EPEVTQTPSHQVTQMGQEVILRCVPISNHLYFYWYRQILGQKVEFLVSFYNNEISEKSEIFDDQFSVERPDGSNFTLKIRSTKLEDSAMYFCASSNAPGLAGESSYNEQFFGPGTRLTVL.